A single sample is the source of the 2 T cell receptor beta chains below, sequenced in a study of a mutant IDH1 vaccine in newly diagnosed glioma. These TCRs are of unknown antigen specificity. The table came from immunoSEQ multiplex PCR; TCRdb's copy has only in-frame clones and leaves some out. In the table there are about 40,000 clones, 70% to 85% of which are singletons. Noted time point: week 47, end of study. Each dose delivered 300 ug of mutant IDH1 20-mer peptide subcutaneously with imiquimod. The material sequenced was PBMCs, taken from a glioma patient whose treatment included an IDH1 peptide vaccine. Every receptor here comes from a man aged 18 to 29 with glioma. Some clones in this sample may be carry-over from other donors' samples.

This chain links TRBV30 with TRBJ2-3; D is uncertain. The CDR3 is 12 residues long. Germline V gene sequence: CDR1 GTSNPN, CDR2 SVGIG (reference sequence). Trimming stripped 5 bases from V and 2 bases from J, with 8 bases between. Written as DNA, the CDR3 is TGTGCCTGGGCCCCGGTCACAGATACGCAGTATTTT. Residues: CAWAPVTDTQYF. The whole variable domain, remainder taken from reference TRBV30 and TRBJ2-3, is SQTIHQWPATLVQPVGSPLSLECTVEGTSNPNLYWYRQAAGRGLQLLFYSVGIGQISSEVPQNLSASRPQDRQFILSSKKLLLSDSGFYLCAWAPVTDTQYFGPGTRLTVL.

V usage is TRBV25-1 and J usage is TRBJ2-7; 7 bases line up with TRBD1. The CDR3 consists of 14 residues. V lost 1 base to trimming and J lost 2 bases; unmatched junction nucleotides: 2. Germline CDR1 is MGHDK and CDR2 is SYGVNS. This chain's CDR3 is CASSELGQTYEQYF. The CDR3 region has the DNA TGTGCCAGCAGTGAATTGGGACAGACCTACGAGCAGTACTTC.